This TCR beta chain came from a study of blood T cell repertoires in COVID-19. About the research overall: The United States, Italy and Spain provided the acute and convalescent COVID-19 samples. Sources were T cells, B-cell-depleted T cells, or PBMCs; the material itself was cDNA or gDNA.

Deletions cut 6 bases from V and 4 bases from J, with 8 bases between. The V gene's germline CDR1 is LNHDA and CDR2 SQIVND (reference sequence). This CDR3 contains 12 residues. Sequencing used immunoSEQ multiplex PCR; TCRdb keeps in-frame clones, though not all of them. Seen here are some 140,000 clones, roughly 80% observed once, and the top ten hold less than 30%. The chain is built from TRBV19 and TRBJ2-3; D unclear. The receptor comes from a woman in her sixties or seventies with acute or convalescent COVID-19. Sequencing was performed on peripheral blood. In DNA form, the CDR3 reads TGTGCCAGTAGGATGGGCCCAGATACGCAGTATTTT. Its protein product is CASRMGPDTQYF.